The next 6 T cell receptor beta chains were all read from a single sample in a study of cytomegalovirus exposure and HLA in healthy donors. Both 60 Vbeta primers and 13 Jbeta primers went into the PCR. Assay used: immunoSEQ multiplex PCR; TCRdb lists only in-frame clones, some missing. The table includes 130,000 to 150,000 clones, approximately 77% detected once. The specimen was PBMCs. Receptor source: a woman between 50 and 59 years old in good health and CMV-seronegative.

The J gene is TRBJ2-1, the V gene TRBV6-5; no definite D call. With 0 bases removed from V and 7 bases from J, the gap between germline ends came to 10 bases. The length of the CDR3 is 14 residues. CDR1 is MNHEY, CDR2 SVGAGI, per germline. The CDR3, as DNA: TGTGCCAGCAGTTACTCGGCTAGAGCTAATGAGCAGTTCTTC. Translated: CASSYSARANEQFF.

This clone has more than one count but fewer than ten. J is TRBJ2-7 and V is TRBV5-1; TRBD2 might be the D (6 bases). Per germline, CDR1 SGHRS and CDR2 YFSETQ. This CDR3 region has 16 residues. The germline V and J ends were trimmed by 4 bases and 3 bases, with 20 bases remaining between them. In nucleotides, the CDR3 is TGCGCCAGCAGCGGGTTACGTGGAGGGGTCCTCTACGAGCAGTACTTC. The encoded protein is CASSGLRGGVLYEQYF.

The V call is TRBV28, the J call TRBJ2-4; D is unresolved. This CDR3 has 14 amino acids. Trimming took off 3 bases at V and 2 bases at J, with 8 bases between the two ends. CDR1 MDHEN and CDR2 SYDVKM come from the germline V gene. The CDR3 DNA follows: TGTGCCAGCAGTTTTCTAGGAACCAAAAACATTCAGTACTTC. Translating it yields CASSFLGTKNIQYF.

CDR3: CASSSRAGTDSYEQYF. The CDR3, as DNA: TGTGCCAGCAGCTCCCGAGCTGGGACAGATTCCTACGAGCAGTACTTC. This chain links TRBV7-2 with TRBJ2-7, with TRBD1 identical over 7 bases. CDR3 length equals 16 residues. J gave up 1 base and V 4 bases, and 10 bases lay outside the gene matches. Germline-derived CDR1 and CDR2 are SGHTA and FQGNSA.

The chain carries TRBV7-9 and TRBJ1-2; weak D call: TRBD1 (5 bases). The CDR3 spans 14 residues. V lost 5 bases and J 2 bases, leaving 12 bases between the germline ends. From germline, CDR1 is SEHNR and CDR2 FQNEAQ (reference sequence). Here the CDR3 reads CASSPNDRNYGYTF. In DNA, the CDR3 is TGTGCCAGCAGCCCCAACGACAGAAACTATGGCTACACCTTC.

This clone was observed a handful of times. The chain recombines TRBV7-9 with TRBJ1-1; TRBD1 matches 9 bases. The CDR3 sequence is 16 residues long. V lost 6 bases to trimming and J lost 0 bases; unmatched junction nucleotides: 8. Germline V gene sequence: CDR1 SEHNR, CDR2 FQNEAQ (reference sequence). CDR3 sequence (DNA): TGTGCCAGCAGTGGGGACAGGGCCATCCTGAACACTGAAGCTTTCTTT. Protein sequence: CASSGDRAILNTEAFF.